This TCR beta chain was recorded in a study of blood T cell repertoires in COVID-19. As originally analysed: Nucleated cell counts were estimated from reference gene primer amplification. The assay was immunoSEQ multiplex PCR, and TCRdb's table has in-frame clones only and misses some. The V and J calls and clone size are taken from that table; D and trimming were inferred from the DNA. This sample has about 160,000 clones, with roughly 83% found just once. V trimming: 5 bases; J trimming: 4 bases; junction bases outside the gene matches: 7. This CDR3 contains 16 residues. CDR1 LNHDA and CDR2 SQIVND come from the germline V gene (reference sequence).

The chain uses TRBV19 and TRBJ2-3; 12 positions match TRBD2. This clonotype was obtained from a young man with active or convalescent COVID-19. Sequenced: peripheral blood. In DNA, the CDR3 is TGTGCCAGTAGTCTCTGGACTAGCGGGGAGGCAGATACGCAGTATTTT. This encodes CASSLWTSGEADTQYF. Combining the CDR3 with reference TRBV19 and TRBJ2-3 gives the whole variable domain DGGITQSPKYLFRKEGQNVTLSCEQNLNHDAMYWYRQDPGQGLRLIYYSQIVNDFQKGDIAEGYSVSREKKESFPLTVTSAQKNPTAFYLCASSLWTSGEADTQYFGPGTRLTVL.